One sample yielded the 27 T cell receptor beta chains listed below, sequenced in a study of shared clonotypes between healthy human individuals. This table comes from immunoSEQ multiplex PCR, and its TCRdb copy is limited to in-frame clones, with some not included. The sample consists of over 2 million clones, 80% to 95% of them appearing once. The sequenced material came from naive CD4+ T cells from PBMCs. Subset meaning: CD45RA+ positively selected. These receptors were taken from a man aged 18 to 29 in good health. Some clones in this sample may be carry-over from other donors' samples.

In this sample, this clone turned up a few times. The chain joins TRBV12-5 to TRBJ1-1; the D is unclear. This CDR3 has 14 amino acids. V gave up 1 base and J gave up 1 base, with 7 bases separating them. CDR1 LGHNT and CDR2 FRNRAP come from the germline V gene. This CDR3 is CASGLGRQNTEAFF. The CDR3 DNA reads TGTGCTAGTGGTTTGGGGCGCCAGAACACTGAAGCTTTCTTT. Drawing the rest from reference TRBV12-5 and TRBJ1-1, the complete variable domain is DARVTQTPRHKVTEMGQEVTMRCQPILGHNTVFWYRQTMMQGLELLAYFRNRAPLDDSGMPKDRFSAEMPDATLATLKIQPSEPRDSAVYFCASGLGRQNTEAFFGQGTRLTVV.

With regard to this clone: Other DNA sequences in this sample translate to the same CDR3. This CDR3 is CSGVRSNVRYEQYF. In nucleotides, the CDR3 is TGCAGCGGGGTGAGGAGCAATGTGAGATACGAGCAGTACTTC. The chain recombines TRBV29-1 with TRBJ2-7; D not certain. The germline V gene encodes CDR1 SQVTM and CDR2 ANQGSEA. V was shortened by 7 bases and J by 4 bases, with 20 bases between the two germline ends. The CDR3 runs 14 residues.

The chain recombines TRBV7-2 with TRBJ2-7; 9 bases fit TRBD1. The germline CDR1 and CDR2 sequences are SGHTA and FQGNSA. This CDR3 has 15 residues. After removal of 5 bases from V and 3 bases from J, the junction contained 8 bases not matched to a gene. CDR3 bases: TGTGCCAGCAGCACCGGGACAGGGAATTTCTACGAGCAGTACTTC. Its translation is CASSTGTGNFYEQYF. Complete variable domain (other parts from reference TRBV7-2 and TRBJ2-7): GAGVSQSPSNKVTEKGKDVELRCDPISGHTALYWYRQSLGQGLEFLIYFQGNSAPDKSGLPSDRFSAERTGGSVSTLTIQRTQQEDSAVYLCASSTGTGNFYEQYFGPGTRLTVT.

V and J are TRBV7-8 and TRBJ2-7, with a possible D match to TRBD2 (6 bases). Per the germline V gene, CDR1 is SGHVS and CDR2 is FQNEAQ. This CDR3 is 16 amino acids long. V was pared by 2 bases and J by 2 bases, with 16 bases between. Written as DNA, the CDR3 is TGTGCCAGCAGCTTACTCAGCCGGACTAATCCCTACGAGCAGTACTTC. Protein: CASSLLSRTNPYEQYF.

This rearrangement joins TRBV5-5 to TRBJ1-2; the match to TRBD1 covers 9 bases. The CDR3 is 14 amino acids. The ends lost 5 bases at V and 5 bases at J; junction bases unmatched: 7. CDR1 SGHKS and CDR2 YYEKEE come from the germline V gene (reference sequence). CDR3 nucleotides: TGTGCCAGCAGTAGACCGGGACAGGGTTATGGCTACACCTTC. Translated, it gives CASSRPGQGYGYTF.

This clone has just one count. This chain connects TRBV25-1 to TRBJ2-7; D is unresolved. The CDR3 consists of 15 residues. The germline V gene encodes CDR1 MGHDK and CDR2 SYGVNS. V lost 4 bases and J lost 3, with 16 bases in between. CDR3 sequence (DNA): TGTGCCAGCAGTGCCCCCGAATCAGGTAACTACGAGCAGTACTTC. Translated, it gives CASSAPESGNYEQYF.

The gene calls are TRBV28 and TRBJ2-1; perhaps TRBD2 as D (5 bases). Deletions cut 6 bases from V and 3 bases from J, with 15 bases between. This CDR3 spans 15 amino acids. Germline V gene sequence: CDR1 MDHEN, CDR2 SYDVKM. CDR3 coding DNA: TGTGCCAGCAGAGCCCCGGGGAGTGGCTACAATGAGCAGTTCTTC. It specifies CASRAPGSGYNEQFF. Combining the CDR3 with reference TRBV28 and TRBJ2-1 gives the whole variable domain DVKVTQSSRYLVKRTGEKVFLECVQDMDHENMFWYRQDPGLGLRLIYFSYDVKMKEKGDIPEGYSVSREKKERFSLILESASTNQTSMYLCASRAPGSGYNEQFFGPGTRLTVL.

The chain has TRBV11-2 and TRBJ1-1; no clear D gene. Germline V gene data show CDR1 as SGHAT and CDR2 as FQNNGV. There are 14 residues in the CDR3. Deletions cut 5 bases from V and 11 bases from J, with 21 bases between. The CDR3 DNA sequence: TGTGCCAGCAGCCACCCACGGTTTGGAGATGTGGCTTTCTTT. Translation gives CASSHPRFGDVAFF.

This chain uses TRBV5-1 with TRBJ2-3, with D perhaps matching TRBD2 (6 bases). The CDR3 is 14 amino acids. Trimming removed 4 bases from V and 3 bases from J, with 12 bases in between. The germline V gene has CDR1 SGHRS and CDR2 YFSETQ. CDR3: CASSPVGGTDTQYF. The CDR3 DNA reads TGCGCCAGCAGCCCCGTGGGAGGAACAGATACGCAGTATTTT. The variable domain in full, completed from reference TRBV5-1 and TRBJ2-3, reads KAGVTQTPRYLIKTRGQQVTLSCSPISGHRSVSWYQQTPGQGLQFLFEYFSETQRNKGNFPGRFSGRQFSNSRSEMNVSTLELGDSALYLCASSPVGGTDTQYFGPGTRLTVL.

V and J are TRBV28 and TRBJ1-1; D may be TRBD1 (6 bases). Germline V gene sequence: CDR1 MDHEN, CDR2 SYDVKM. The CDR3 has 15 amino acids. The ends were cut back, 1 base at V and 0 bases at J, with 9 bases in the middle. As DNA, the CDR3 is TGTGCCAGCAGTTTATCGGGACACCTGAACACTGAAGCTTTCTTT. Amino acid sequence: CASSLSGHLNTEAFF.

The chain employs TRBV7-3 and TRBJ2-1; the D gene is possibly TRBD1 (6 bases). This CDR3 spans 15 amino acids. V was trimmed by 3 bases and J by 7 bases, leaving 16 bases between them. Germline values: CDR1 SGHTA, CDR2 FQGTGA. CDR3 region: CASSLSGARSNEQFF. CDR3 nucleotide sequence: TGTGCCAGCAGCTTGTCAGGGGCGAGGAGTAATGAGCAGTTCTTC.

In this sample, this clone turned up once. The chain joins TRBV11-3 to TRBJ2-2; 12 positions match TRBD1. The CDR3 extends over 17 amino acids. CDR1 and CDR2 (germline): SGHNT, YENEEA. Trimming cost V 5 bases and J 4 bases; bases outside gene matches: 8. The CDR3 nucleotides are TGTGCCAGCAGCCCACCTGGGACAGGGGGCGTCACCGGGGAGCTGTTTTTT. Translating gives CASSPPGTGGVTGELFF.

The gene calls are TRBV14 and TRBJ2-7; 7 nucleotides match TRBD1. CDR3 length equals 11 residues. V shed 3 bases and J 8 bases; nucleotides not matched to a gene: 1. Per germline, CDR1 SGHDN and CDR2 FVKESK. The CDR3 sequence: CASSQTGKQYF. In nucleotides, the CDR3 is TGTGCCAGCAGCCAGACAGGGAAGCAGTACTTC.

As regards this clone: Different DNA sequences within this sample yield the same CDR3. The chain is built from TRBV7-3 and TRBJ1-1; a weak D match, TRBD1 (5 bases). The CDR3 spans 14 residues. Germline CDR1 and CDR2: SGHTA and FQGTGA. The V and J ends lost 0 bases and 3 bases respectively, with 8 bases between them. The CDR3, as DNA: TGTGCCAGCAGCTTAACGGGCAGGGACACTGAAGCTTTCTTT. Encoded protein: CASSLTGRDTEAFF.

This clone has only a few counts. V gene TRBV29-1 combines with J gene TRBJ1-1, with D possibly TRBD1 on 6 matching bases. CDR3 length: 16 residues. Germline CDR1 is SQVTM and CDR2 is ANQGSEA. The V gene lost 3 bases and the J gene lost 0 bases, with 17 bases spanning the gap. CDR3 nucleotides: TGCAGCGTTGACAGGGGCTGGGGCTCTTTGAACACTGAAGCTTTCTTT. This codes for CSVDRGWGSLNTEAFF. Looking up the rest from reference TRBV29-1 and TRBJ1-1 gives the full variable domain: SAVISQKPSRDICQRGTSLTIQCQVDSQVTMMFWYRQQPGQSLTLIATANQGSEATYESGFVIDKFPISRPNLTFSTLTVSNMSPEDSSIYLCSVDRGWGSLNTEAFFGQGTRLTVV.

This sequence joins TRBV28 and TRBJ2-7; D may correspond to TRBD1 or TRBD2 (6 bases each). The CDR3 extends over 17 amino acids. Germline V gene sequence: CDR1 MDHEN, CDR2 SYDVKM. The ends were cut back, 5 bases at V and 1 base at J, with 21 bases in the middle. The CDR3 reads CASSRPSRGRNSYEQYF. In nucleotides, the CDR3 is TGTGCCAGCAGTCGACCCTCCCGGGGGCGGAATTCCTACGAGCAGTACTTC. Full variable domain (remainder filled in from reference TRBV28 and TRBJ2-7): DVKVTQSSRYLVKRTGEKVFLECVQDMDHENMFWYRQDPGLGLRLIYFSYDVKMKEKGDIPEGYSVSREKKERFSLILESASTNQTSMYLCASSRPSRGRNSYEQYFGPGTRLTVT.

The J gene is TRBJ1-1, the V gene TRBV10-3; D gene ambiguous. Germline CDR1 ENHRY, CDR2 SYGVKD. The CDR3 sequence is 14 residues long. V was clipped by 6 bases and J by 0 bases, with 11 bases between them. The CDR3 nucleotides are TGTGCCATCAGCCCCGGGCACATGAACACTGAAGCTTTCTTT. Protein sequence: CAISPGHMNTEAFF.

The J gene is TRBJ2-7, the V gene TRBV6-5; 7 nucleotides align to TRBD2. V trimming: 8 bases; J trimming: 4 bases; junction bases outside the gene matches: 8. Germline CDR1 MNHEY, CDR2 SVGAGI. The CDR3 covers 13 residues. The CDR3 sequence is CASRAPGGYEQYF. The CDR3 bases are TGTGCCAGCCGTGCCCCGGGGGGATACGAGCAGTACTTC.

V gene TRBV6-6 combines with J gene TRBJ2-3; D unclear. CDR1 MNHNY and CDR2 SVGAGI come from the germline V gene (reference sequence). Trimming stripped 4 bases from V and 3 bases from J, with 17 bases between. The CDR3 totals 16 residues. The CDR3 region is CASSSHDGSPTDTQYF. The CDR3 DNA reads TGTGCCAGCAGTTCACATGACGGGTCCCCGACAGATACGCAGTATTTT.

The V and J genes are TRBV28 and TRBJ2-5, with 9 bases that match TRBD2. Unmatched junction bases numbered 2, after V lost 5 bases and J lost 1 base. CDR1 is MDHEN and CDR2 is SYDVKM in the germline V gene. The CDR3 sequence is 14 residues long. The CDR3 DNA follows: TGTGCCAGCAGTCGTAGCGGGAGCCAAGAGACCCAGTACTTC. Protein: CASSRSGSQETQYF.

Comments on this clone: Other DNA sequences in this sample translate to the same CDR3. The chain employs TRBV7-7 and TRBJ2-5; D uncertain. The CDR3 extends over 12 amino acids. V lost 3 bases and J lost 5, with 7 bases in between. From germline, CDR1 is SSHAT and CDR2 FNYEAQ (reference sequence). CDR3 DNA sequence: TGTGCCAGCAGCTTTTCCGGGGAGACCCAGTACTTC. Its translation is CASSFSGETQYF. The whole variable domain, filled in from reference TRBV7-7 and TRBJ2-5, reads GAGVSQSPRYKVTKRGQDVTLRCDPISSHATLYWYQQALGQGPEFLTYFNYEAQPDKSGLPSDRFSAERPEGSISTLTIQRTEQRDSAMYRCASSFSGETQYFGPGTRLLVL.

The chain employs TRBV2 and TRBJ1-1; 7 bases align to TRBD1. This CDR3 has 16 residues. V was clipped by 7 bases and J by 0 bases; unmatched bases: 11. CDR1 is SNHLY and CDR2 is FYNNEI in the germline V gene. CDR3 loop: CASTWDRLNMNTEAFF. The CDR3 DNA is TGTGCCAGCACTTGGGACAGACTAAACATGAACACTGAAGCTTTCTTT.

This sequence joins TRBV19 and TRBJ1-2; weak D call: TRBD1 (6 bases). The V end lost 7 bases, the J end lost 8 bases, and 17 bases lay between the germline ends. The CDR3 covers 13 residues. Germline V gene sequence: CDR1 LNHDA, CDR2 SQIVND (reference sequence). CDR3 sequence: CASTTGHRDGYTF. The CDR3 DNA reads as TGTGCCAGTACGACAGGCCACCGTGACGGCTACACCTTC.

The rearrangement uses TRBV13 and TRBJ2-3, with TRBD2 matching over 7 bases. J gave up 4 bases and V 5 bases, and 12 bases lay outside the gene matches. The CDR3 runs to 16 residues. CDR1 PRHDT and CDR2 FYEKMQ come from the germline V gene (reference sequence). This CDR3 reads CASSPTRGRAADTQYF. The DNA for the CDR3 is TGTGCCAGCAGCCCTACTCGAGGGAGGGCCGCAGATACGCAGTATTTT. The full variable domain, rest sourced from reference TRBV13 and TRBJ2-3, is AAGVIQSPRHLIKEKRETATLKCYPIPRHDTVYWYQQGPGQDPQFLISFYEKMQSDKGSIPDRFSAQQFSDYHSELNMSSLELGDSALYFCASSPTRGRAADTQYFGPGTRLTVL.

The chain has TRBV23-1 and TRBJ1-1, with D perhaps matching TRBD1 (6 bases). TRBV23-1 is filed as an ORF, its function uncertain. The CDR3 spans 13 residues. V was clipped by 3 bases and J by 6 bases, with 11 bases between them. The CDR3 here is CASSHQGCAEAFF. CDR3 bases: TGCGCCAGCAGTCACCAGGGGTGCGCTGAAGCTTTCTTT.

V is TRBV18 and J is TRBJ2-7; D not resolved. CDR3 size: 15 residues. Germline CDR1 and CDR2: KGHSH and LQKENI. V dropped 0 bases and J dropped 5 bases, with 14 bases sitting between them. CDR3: CASSPPVAGSHEQYF. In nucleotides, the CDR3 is TGTGCCAGCTCACCACCGGTAGCCGGGTCCCACGAGCAGTACTTC.

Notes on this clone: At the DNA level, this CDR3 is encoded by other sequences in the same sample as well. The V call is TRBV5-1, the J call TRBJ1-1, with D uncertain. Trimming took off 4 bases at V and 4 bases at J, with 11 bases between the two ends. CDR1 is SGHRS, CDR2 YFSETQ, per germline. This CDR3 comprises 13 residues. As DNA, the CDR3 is TGCGCCAGCAGCCTGGGTGGGGTCACTGAAGCTTTCTTT. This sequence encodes CASSLGGVTEAFF.